This T cell receptor beta chain was identified during a study of T cell clonotyping in hematopoietic cell transplantation. Data came from immunoSEQ multiplex PCR; TCRdb stores just in-frame clones and leaves some out. The sample holds 40,000 to 45,000 clones, less than 95% seen once. The study's findings and limits: Higher Inverse Simpson Index values in graft donor and pretransplant recipient predicted broader posttransplant TCR diversity. At the given depth, recipient repertoires were over 95% de novo clonotypes. Pathologically expanded recipient clonotypes increased progressively from day 30 to day 180 as diversity fell. Cells were unsorted, so CD4 and CD8 contributions were not separated.

This clone came up once. Its antigen is undetermined. Other DNA sequences within the sample encode an identical CDR3. This CDR3 is built from 12 residues. Looked up from germline, CDR1 is MNHEY and CDR2 is SVGAGI. Trimming removed 5 bases from V and 3 bases from J, with 7 bases in between. The clonotype originates from a woman aged 50 to 60 in good health. Some clones in this sample may be carry-over from other donors' samples. Material for sequencing was peripheral blood mononuclear cells. The chain links TRBV6-5 to TRBJ1-2, with no clear D. The CDR3 is CASSPRDYGYTF. The CDR3 coding sequence is TGTGCCAGCAGTCCGCGAGACTATGGCTACACCTTC.